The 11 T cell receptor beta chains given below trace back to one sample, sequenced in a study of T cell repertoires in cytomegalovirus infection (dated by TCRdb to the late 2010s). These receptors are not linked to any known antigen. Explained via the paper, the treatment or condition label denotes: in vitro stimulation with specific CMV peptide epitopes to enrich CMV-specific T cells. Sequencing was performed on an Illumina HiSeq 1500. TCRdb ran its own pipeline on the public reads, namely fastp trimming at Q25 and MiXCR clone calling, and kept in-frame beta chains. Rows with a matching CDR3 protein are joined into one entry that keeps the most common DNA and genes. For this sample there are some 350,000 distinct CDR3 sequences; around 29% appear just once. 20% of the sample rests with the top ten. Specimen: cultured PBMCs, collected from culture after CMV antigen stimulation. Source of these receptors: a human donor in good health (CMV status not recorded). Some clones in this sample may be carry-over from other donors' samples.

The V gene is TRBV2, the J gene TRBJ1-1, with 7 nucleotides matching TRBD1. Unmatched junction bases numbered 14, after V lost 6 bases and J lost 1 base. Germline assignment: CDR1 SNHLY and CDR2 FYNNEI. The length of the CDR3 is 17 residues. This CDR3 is CASRRDSRQHRNTEAFF. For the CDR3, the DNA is TGTGCCAGCAGGCGGGACAGCCGCCAGCACAGGAACACTGAAGCTTTCTTT.

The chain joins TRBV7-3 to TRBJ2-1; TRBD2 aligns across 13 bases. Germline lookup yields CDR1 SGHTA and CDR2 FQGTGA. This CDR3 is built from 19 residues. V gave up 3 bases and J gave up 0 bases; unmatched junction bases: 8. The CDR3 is CASSLTSGGLTSSYNEQFF. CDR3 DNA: TGTGCCAGCAGCTTGACTAGCGGGGGGCTGACAAGCTCCTACAATGAGCAGTTCTTC. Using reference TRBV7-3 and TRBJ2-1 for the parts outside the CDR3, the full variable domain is GAGVSQTPSNKVTEKGKYVELRCDPISGHTALYWYRQSLGQGPEFLIYFQGTGAADDSGLPNDRFFAVRPEGSVSTLKIQRTERGDSAVYLCASSLTSGGLTSSYNEQFFGPGTRLTVL.

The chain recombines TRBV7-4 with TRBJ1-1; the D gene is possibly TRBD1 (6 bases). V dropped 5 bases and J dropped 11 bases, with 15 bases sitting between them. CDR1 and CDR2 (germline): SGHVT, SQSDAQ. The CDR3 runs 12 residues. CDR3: CASSLQGPAAFF. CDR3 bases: TGTGCCAGCAGCCTCCAGGGGCCGGCGGCTTTCTTT. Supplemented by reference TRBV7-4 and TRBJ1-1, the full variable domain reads GAGVSQSPRYKVAKRGRDVALRCDSISGHVTLYWYRQTLGQGSEVLTYSQSDAQRDKSGRPSGRFSAERPERSVSTLKIQRTEQGDSAVYLCASSLQGPAAFFGQGTRLTVV.

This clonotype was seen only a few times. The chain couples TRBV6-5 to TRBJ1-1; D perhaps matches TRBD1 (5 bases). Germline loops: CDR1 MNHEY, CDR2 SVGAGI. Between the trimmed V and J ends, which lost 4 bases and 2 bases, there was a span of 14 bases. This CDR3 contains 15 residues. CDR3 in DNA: TGTGCCAGCAGTTGGGACCAAAAGTTAAACACTGAAGCTTTCTTT. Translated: CASSWDQKLNTEAFF.

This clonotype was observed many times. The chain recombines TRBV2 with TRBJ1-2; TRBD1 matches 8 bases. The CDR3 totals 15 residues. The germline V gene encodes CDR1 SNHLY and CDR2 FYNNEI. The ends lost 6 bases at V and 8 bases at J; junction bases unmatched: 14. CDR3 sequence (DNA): TGTGCCAGCAGAACCGGGACAGGATCACCCGGGGGCTACACCTTC. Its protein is CASRTGTGSPGGYTF.

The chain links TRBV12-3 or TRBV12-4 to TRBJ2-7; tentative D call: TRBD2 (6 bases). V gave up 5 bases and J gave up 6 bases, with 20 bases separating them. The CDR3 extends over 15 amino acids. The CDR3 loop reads CASSRTSGRISEQYF. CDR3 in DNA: TGTGCCAGCAGTCGAACGAGCGGGCGGATCAGCGAGCAGTACTTC.

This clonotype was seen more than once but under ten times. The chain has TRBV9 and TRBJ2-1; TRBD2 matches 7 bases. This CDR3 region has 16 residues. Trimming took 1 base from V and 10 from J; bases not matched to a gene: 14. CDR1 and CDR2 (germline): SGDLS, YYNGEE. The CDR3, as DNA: TGTGCCAGCAGCGTACCGCCTAGCGGTAACCCTAGGGAGCAGTTCTTC. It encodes CASSVPPSGNPREQFF.

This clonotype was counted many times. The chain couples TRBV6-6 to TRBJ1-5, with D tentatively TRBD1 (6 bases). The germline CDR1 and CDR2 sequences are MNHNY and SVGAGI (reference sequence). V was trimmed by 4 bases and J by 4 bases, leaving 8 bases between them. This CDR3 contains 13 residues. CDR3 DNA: TGTGCCAGCAGTTCTCAGGGGAATCAGCCCCAGCATTTT. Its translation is CASSSQGNQPQHF.

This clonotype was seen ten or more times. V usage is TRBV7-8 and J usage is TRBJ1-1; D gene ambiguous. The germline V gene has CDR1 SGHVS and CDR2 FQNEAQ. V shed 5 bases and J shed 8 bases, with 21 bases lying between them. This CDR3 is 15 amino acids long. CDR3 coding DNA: TGTGCCAGCAGCCCGGGGAGGAGGAAGATGAAGGAAGCTTTCTTT. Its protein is CASSPGRRKMKEAFF.

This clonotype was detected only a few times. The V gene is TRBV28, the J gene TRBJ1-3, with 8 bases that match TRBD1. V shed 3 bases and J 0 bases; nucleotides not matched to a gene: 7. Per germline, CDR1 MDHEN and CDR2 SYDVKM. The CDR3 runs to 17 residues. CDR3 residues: CASSLQTGVNSGNTIYF. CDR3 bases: TGTGCCAGCAGTTTGCAGACAGGGGTTAACTCTGGAAACACCATATATTTT. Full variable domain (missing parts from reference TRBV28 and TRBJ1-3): DVKVTQSSRYLVKRTGEKVFLECVQDMDHENMFWYRQDPGLGLRLIYFSYDVKMKEKGDIPEGYSVSREKKERFSLILESASTNQTSMYLCASSLQTGVNSGNTIYFGEGSWLTVV.

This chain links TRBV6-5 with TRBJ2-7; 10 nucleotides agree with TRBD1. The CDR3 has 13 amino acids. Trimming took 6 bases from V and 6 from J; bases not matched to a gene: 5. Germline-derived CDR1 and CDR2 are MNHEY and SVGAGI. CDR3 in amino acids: CASRDGQGGEQYF. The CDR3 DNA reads TGTGCCAGCAGAGACGGACAGGGGGGCGAGCAGTACTTC.